This T cell receptor beta chain came from a study of CD4 T cells in relation to SARS-CoV-2 and coronaviruses. On the study more broadly: TCR beta CDR3s were sequenced after 10-day antigen culture of PBMCs. Study-wide results and limits: Compared with monoreactive clones, crossreactive clones showed significantly weaker SARS-CoV-2 expansion.

This clone was counted a single time. Its specificity is not known. Assay: immunoSEQ multiplex PCR; the TCRdb copy retains only in-frame clones and omits some. The table has around 23,000 clones, around 75% seen once; the top ten hold 9% to 15%. CDR3 length: 16 amino acids. V dropped 1 base and J dropped 3; count of bases not matched to a gene: 7. Germline-derived CDR1 and CDR2 are SEHNR and FQNEAQ (reference sequence). CD4+ T cells from unexposed donors were obtained before the COVID-19 pandemic (2011-2018). CD4+ T cells were isolated from the cells after around 10 days of culture. This TCR was sampled from a human donor in good health. The source material was CD4+ T cells from PBMCs, cultured in vitro. The chain carries TRBV7-9 and TRBJ2-3, with TRBD2 matching 7 bases. Here the CDR3 DNA reads TGTGCCAGCAGCTTAGGTCGCGGGAGACGAACAGATACGCAGTATTTT. This codes for CASSLGRGRRTDTQYF. The full variable domain, with the rest looked up from reference TRBV7-9 and TRBJ2-3, is DTGVSQNPRHKITKRGQNVTFRCDPISEHNRLYWYRQTLGQGPEFLTYFQNEAQLEKSRLLSDRFSAERPKGSFSTLEIQRTEQGDSAMYLCASSLGRGRRTDTQYFGPGTRLTVL.